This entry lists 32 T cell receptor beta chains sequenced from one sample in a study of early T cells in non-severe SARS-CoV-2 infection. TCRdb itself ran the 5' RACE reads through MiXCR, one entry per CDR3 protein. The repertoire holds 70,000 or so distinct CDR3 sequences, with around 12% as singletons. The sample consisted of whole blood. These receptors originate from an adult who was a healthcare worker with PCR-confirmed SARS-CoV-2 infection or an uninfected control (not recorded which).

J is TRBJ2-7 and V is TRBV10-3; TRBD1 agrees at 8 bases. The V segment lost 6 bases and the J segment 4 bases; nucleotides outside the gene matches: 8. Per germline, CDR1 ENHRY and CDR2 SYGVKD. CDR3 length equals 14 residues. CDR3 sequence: CAISGQGGGYEQYF. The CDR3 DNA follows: TGTGCCATCAGCGGACAGGGAGGAGGTTACGAGCAGTACTTC.

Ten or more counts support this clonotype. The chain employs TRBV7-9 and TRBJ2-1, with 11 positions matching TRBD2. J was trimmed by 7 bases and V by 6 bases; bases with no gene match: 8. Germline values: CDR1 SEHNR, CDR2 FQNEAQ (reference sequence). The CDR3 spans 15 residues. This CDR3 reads CASRRPGLAANEQFF. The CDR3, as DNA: TGTGCCAGCAGACGTCCGGGACTAGCGGCAAATGAGCAGTTCTTC.

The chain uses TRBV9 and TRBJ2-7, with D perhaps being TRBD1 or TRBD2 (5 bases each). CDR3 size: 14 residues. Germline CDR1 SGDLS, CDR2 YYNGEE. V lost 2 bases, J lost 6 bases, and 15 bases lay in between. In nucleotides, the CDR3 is TGTGCCAGCAGCGTTCTCGGGACGGCTGCCGAGCAGTACTTC. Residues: CASSVLGTAAEQYF. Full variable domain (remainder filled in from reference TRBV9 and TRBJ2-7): DSGVTQTPKHLITATGQRVTLRCSPRSGDLSVYWYQQSLDQGLQFLIQYYNGEERAKGNILERFSAQQFPDLHSELNLSSLELGDSALYFCASSVLGTAAEQYFGPGTRLTVT.

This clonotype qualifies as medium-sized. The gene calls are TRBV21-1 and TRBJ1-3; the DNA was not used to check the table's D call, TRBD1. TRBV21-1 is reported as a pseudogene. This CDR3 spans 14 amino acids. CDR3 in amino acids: CASRDRGSGNTIYF. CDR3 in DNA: TGTGCCAGCAGGGACAGGGGCTCTGGAAACACCATATATTTT.

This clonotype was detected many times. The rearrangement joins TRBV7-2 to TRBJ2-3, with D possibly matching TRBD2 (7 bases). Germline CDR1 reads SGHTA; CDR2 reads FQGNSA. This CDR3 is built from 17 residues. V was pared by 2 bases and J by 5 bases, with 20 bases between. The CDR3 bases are TGTGCCAGCAGCTTAACGGGGGCGGGAGATGATGAAGATACGCAGTATTTT. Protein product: CASSLTGAGDDEDTQYF.

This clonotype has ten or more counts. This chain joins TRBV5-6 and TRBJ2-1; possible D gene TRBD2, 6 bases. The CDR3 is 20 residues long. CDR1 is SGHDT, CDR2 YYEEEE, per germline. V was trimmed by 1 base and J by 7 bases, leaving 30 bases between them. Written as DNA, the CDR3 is TGTGCCAGCAGCTTGTACCCATCGATGCACGGAGAGGGGAGGAGGAATGAGCAGTTCTTC. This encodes CASSLYPSMHGEGRRNEQFF. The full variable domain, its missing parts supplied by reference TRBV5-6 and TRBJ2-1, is DAGVTQSPTHLIKTRGQQVTLRCSPKSGHDTVSWYQQALGQGPQFIFQYYEEEERQRGNFPDRFSGHQFPNYSSELNVNALLLGDSALYLCASSLYPSMHGEGRRNEQFFGPGTRLTVL.

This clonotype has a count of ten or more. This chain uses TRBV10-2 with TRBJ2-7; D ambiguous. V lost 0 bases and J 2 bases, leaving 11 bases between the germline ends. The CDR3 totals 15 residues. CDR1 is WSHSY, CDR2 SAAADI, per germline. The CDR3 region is CASSESNRGTYEQYF. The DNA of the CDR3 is TGCGCCAGCAGTGAGTCGAACCGCGGAACCTACGAGCAGTACTTC.

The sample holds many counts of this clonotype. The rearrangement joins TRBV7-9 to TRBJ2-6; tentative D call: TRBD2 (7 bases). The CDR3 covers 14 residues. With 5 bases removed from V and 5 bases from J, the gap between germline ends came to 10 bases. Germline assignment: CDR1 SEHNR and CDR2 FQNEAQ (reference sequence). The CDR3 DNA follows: TGTGCCAGCAGCCCGGGGGGCTGGGCCAACGTCCTGACTTTC. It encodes CASSPGGWANVLTF.

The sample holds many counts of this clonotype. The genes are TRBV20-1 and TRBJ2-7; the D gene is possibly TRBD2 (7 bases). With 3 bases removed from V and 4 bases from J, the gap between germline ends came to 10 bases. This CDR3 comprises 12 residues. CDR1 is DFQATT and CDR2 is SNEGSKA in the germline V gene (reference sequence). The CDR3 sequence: CSARGGAYEQYF. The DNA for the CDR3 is TGCAGTGCTAGGGGGGGGGCTTACGAGCAGTACTTC.

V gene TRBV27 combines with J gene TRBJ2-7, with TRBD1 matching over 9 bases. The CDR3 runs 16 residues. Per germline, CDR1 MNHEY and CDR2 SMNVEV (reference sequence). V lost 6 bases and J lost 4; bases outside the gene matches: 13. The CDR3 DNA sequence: TGTGCCAGCAGAAACTCCCCGGGACAGGGACGTTACGAGCAGTACTTC. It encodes CASRNSPGQGRYEQYF.

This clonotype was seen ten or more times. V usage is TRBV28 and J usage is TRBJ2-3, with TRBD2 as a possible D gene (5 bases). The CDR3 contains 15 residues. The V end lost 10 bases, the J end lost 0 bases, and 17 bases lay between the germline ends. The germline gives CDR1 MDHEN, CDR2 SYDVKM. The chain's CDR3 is CATSSGDYSTDTQYF. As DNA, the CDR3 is TGTGCCACCTCATCAGGAGACTATAGCACAGATACGCAGTATTTT.

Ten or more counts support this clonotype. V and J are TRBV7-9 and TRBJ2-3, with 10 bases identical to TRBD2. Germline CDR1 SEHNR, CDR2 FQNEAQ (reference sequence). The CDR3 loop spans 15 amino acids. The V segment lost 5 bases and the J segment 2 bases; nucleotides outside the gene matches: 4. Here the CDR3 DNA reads TGTGCCAGCAGCCTGGGACTAGCGAACACAGATACGCAGTATTTT. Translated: CASSLGLANTDTQYF.

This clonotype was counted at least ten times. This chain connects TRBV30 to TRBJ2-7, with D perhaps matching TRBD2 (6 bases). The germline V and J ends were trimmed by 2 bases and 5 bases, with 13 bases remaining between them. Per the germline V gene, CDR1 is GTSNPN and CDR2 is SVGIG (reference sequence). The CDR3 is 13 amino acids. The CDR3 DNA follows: TGTGCCTGGAGTTGGGGACTCGCGGACGAGCAGTACTTC. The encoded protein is CAWSWGLADEQYF.

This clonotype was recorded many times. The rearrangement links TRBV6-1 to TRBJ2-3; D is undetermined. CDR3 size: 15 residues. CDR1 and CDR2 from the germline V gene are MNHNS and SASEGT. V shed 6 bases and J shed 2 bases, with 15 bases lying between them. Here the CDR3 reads CASRPGRTLTDTQYF. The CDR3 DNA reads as TGTGCCAGCAGGCCCGGACGGACCCTCACAGATACGCAGTATTTT.

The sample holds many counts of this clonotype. CDR3 sequence: CSVEADNDQPQHF. The CDR3 nucleotides are TGCAGCGTTGAGGCGGATAACGATCAGCCCCAGCATTTT. V and J are TRBV29-1 and TRBJ1-5; no firm D call. The CDR3 covers 13 residues. Germline V gene lookup returns CDR1 SQVTM and CDR2 ANQGSEA. The V end was cut by 3 bases, the J end by 5 bases, with 11 bases between.

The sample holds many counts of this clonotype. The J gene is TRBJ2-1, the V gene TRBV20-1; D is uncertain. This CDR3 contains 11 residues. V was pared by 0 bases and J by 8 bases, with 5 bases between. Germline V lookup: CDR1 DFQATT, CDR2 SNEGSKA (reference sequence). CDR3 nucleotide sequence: TGCAGTGCTAGAGAAGGATATGAGCAGTTCTTC. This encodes CSAREGYEQFF.

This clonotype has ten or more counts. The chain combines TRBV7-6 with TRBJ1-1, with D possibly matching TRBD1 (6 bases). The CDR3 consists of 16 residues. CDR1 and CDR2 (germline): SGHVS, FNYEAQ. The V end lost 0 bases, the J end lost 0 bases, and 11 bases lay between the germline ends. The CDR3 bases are TGTGCCAGCAGCTTAGCCGGGGGGCTAATGAACACTGAAGCTTTCTTT. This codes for CASSLAGGLMNTEAFF.

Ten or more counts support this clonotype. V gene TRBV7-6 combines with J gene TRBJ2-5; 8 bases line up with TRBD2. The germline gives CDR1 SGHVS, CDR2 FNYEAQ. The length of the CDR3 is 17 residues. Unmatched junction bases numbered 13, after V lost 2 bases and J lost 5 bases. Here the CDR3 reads CASSLRGSGGLPETQYF. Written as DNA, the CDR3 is TGTGCCAGCAGCTTACGGGGAAGCGGGGGCCTTCCGGAGACCCAGTACTTC.

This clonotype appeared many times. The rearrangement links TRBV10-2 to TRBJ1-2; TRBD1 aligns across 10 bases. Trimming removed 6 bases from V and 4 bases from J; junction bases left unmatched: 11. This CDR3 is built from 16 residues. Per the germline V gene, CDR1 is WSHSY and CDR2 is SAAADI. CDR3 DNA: TGCGCCAGCAGAACGTCCGGGGACAGGGGAGTCTATGGCTACACCTTC. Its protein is CASRTSGDRGVYGYTF.

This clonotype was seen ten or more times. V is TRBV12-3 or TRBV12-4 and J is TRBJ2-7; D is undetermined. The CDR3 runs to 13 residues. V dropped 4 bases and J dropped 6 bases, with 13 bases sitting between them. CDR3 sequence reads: CASSWFPGGEQYF. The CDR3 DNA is TGTGCCAGCAGTTGGTTCCCGGGCGGCGAGCAGTACTTC.

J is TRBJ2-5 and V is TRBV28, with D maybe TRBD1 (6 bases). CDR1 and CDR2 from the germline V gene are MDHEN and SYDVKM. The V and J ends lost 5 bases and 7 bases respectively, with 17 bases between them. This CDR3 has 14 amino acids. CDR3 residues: CASSQRQASGTQYF. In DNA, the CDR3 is TGTGCCAGCAGTCAGAGACAGGCCTCAGGGACCCAGTACTTC.

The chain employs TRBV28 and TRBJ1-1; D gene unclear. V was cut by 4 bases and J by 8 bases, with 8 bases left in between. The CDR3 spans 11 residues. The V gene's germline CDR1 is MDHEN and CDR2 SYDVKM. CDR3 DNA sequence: TGTGCCAGCAGTTCCCACAGCGAAGCTTTCTTT. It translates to CASSSHSEAFF.

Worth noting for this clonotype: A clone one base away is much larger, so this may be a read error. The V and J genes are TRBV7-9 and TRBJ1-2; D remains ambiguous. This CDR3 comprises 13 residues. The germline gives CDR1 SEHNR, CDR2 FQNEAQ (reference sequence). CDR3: CASCFESNYGYTF. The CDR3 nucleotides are TGTGCCAGCTGCTTCGAGTCTAACTATGGCTACACCTTC.

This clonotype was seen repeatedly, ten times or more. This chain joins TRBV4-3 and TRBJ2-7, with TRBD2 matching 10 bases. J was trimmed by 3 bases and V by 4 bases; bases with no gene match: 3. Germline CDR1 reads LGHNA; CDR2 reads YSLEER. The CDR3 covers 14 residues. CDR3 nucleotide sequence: TGCGCCAGCAGCCGCGCTAGCGGGAGCTACGAGCAGTACTTC. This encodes CASSRASGSYEQYF.

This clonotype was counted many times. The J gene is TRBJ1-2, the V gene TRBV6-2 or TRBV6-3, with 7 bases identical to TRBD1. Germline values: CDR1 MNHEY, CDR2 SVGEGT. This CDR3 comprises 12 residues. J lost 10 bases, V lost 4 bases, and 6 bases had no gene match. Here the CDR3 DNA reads TGTGCCAGCAGTTCCGGGACAGTCTTCTACACCTTC. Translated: CASSSGTVFYTF.

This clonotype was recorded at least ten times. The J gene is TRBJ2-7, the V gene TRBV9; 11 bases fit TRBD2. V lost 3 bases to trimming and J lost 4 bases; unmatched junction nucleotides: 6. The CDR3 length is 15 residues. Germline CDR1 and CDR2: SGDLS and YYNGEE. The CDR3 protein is CASSAGLAGWYEQYF. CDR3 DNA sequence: TGTGCCAGCAGCGCCGGACTAGCGGGTTGGTACGAGCAGTACTTC. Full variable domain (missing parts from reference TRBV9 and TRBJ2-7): DSGVTQTPKHLITATGQRVTLRCSPRSGDLSVYWYQQSLDQGLQFLIQYYNGEERAKGNILERFSAQQFPDLHSELNLSSLELGDSALYFCASSAGLAGWYEQYFGPGTRLTVT.

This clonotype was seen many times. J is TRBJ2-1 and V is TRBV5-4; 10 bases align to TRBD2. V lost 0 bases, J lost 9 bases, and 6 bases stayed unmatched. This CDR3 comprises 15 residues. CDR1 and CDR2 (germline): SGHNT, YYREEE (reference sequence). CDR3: CASSLASGSLGEQFF. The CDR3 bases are TGTGCCAGCAGCTTGGCTAGCGGGAGCTTAGGTGAGCAGTTCTTC.

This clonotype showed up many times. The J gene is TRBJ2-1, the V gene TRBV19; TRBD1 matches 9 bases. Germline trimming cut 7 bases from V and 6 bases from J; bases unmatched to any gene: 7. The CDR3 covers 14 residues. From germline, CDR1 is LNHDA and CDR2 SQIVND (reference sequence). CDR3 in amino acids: CASTPDRGGNEQFF. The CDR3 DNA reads TGTGCCAGTACTCCGGACAGGGGCGGCAATGAGCAGTTCTTC. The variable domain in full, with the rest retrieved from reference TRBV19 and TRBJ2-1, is DGGITQSPKYLFRKEGQNVTLSCEQNLNHDAMYWYRQDPGQGLRLIYYSQIVNDFQKGDIAEGYSVSREKKESFPLTVTSAQKNPTAFYLCASTPDRGGNEQFFGPGTRLTVL.

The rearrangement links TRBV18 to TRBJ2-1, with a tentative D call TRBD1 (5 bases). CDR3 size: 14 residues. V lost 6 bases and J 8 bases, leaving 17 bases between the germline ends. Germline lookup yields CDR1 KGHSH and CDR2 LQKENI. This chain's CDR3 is CASSRQPSIDEQFF. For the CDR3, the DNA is TGTGCCAGCTCCCGACAGCCGTCCATCGATGAGCAGTTCTTC.

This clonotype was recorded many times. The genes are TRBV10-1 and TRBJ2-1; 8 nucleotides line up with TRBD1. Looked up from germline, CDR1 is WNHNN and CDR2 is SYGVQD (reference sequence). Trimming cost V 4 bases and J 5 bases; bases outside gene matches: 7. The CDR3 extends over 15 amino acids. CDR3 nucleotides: TGCGCCAGCAGTGCTGCAGGGGGCAAAAACAATGAGCAGTTCTTC. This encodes CASSAAGGKNNEQFF.

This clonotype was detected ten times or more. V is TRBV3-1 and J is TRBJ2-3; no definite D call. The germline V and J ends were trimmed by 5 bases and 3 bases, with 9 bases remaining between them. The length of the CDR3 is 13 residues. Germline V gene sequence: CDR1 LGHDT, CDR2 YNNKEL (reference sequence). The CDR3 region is CASSFFTTDTQYF. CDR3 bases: TGTGCCAGCAGCTTCTTTACTACAGATACGCAGTATTTT.

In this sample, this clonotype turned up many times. The CDR3 DNA reads TGTGCCACCAGTGATGCTAACAGGGGCGAGGATACGCAGTATTTT. It yields the protein CATSDANRGEDTQYF. The V gene is TRBV24-1, the J gene TRBJ2-3, with TRBD1 matching over 7 bases. CDR3 length equals 15 residues. Germline V gene data show CDR1 as KGHDR and CDR2 as SFDVKD. V was pared by 3 bases and J by 6 bases, with 8 bases of the junction left unmatched.